Following are 17 T cell receptor beta chains from one sample sequenced in a study of Tregs in tolerant kidney transplant recipients. The antigens these receptors bind are not known. The assay was immunoSEQ multiplex PCR, and TCRdb's table has in-frame clones only and misses some. The sample holds roughly 20,000 clones, 55% to 75% seen once. What was sequenced was Tregs from blood cultured with allogeneic cells. These receptors all come from a human donor in good health.

The chain uses TRBV5-1 and TRBJ1-4; D not certain. The CDR3 runs 14 residues. The germline gives CDR1 SGHRS, CDR2 YFSETQ. The germline V and J ends were trimmed by 4 bases and 2 bases, with 9 bases remaining between them. The CDR3 DNA reads as TGCGCCAGCAGCCCCTGGAGCACTAATGAAAAACTGTTTTTT. Protein product: CASSPWSTNEKLFF.

V is TRBV5-6 and J is TRBJ1-6; D unresolved. Germline V lookup: CDR1 SGHDT, CDR2 YYEEEE. The CDR3 consists of 14 residues. The ends were cut back, 6 bases at V and 7 bases at J, with 14 bases in the middle. Here the CDR3 reads CASKSIRLNSPLHF. The CDR3 nucleotides are TGTGCCAGCAAGTCGATCCGTCTGAATTCACCCCTCCACTTT.

V gene TRBV6-6 combines with J gene TRBJ1-6, with D hard to call. The germline CDR1 and CDR2 sequences are MNHNY and SVGAGI (reference sequence). The V end lost 5 bases, the J end lost 7 bases, and 3 bases lay between the germline ends. The CDR3 spans 11 residues. In nucleotides, the CDR3 is TGTGCCAGCAGTGAAAATTCACCCCTCCACTTT. Protein sequence: CASSENSPLHF.

CDR3 nucleotide sequence: TGTGCCACCTCATCCAGGGATCCCAATCAGCCCCAGCATTTT. It yields the protein CATSSRDPNQPQHF. The chain joins TRBV19 to TRBJ1-5; D is possibly TRBD1 (5 bases). V was trimmed by 10 bases and J by 3 bases, leaving 16 bases between them. The length of the CDR3 is 14 residues. Germline V gene data show CDR1 as LNHDA and CDR2 as SQIVND (reference sequence).

The V call is TRBV18, the J call TRBJ2-1; 11 positions agree with TRBD2. Looked up from germline, CDR1 is KGHSH and CDR2 is LQKENI. This CDR3 spans 14 amino acids. Losses at the gene ends were 2 bases for V and 10 bases for J; bases not matched to a gene: 4. CDR3 sequence reads: CASSPGVAGGEQFF. CDR3 nucleotides: TGTGCCAGCTCACCAGGAGTAGCGGGGGGGGAGCAGTTCTTC.

This clone was observed a few times. The chain carries TRBV15 and TRBJ2-3; 10 bases match TRBD1. V lost 0 bases to trimming and J lost 4 bases; unmatched junction nucleotides: 1. This CDR3 has 15 amino acids. Per the germline V gene, CDR1 is LNHNV and CDR2 is YYDKDF (reference sequence). DNA of the CDR3: TGTGCCACCAGCAGAGAAGGGACAGGGGCAGATACGCAGTATTTT. Protein sequence: CATSREGTGADTQYF.

The chain couples TRBV30 to TRBJ2-7, with a weak D call TRBD1 (6 bases). The CDR3 runs 13 residues. Germline CDR1 and CDR2: GTSNPN and SVGIG (reference sequence). V lost 3 bases to trimming and J lost 5 bases, with 14 bases between them. The CDR3 reads CAWRKTGLHEQYF. The CDR3 DNA is TGTGCCTGGAGGAAGACAGGCCTCCACGAGCAGTACTTC.

V usage is TRBV14 and J usage is TRBJ2-5, with TRBD2 matching over 7 bases. The germline V gene encodes CDR1 SGHDN and CDR2 FVKESK. V dropped 5 bases and J dropped 5; count of bases not matched to a gene: 8. The CDR3 length is 14 residues. This CDR3 is CASSTAGVRETQYF. Written as DNA, the CDR3 is TGTGCCAGCAGCACTGCGGGGGTCCGGGAGACCCAGTACTTC.

Regarding this clone: An end of the junction differs from the germline gene, which may be a read error. The chain employs TRBV6-9 and TRBJ2-5; D not resolved. CDR1 and CDR2 from the germline V gene are MNHGY and SVAAGI. This CDR3 has 14 residues. This CDR3 reads CASTYSAVSETQYF. The CDR3 nucleotides are TGTGCCAGCACTTATAGTGCGGTGTCCGAGACCCAGTACTTC.

The V and J genes are TRBV7-9 and TRBJ1-2; no clear D. V was clipped by 5 bases and J by 10 bases, with 11 bases between them. The CDR3 covers 11 residues. Germline CDR1 SEHNR, CDR2 FQNEAQ (reference sequence). For the CDR3, the DNA is TGTGCCAGCAGCATAAGAAGGACCTACACCTTC. Protein sequence: CASSIRRTYTF.

This clone is categorized as medium-sized. The J gene is TRBJ1-6, the V gene TRBV7-8; D is unresolved. The germline V and J ends were trimmed by 1 base and 6 bases, with 4 bases remaining between them. Per the germline V gene, CDR1 is SGHVS and CDR2 is FQNEAQ. CDR3 size: 13 residues. CDR3 coding DNA: TGTGCCAGCAGCTTAGGGGGTAATTCACCCCTCCACTTT. Translating it yields CASSLGGNSPLHF.

This CDR3 reads CSARAGLLQYF. CDR3 bases: TGCAGTGCTAGAGCCGGTTTGTTGCAGTACTTC. The chain carries TRBV20-1 and TRBJ2-7; D is unresolved. Germline V gives CDR1 DFQATT, CDR2 SNEGSKA (reference sequence). The CDR3 length is 11 residues. V lost 1 base and J 9 bases, leaving 10 bases between the germline ends.

The rearrangement uses TRBV19 and TRBJ1-5; possibly TRBD1 for D (6 bases). This CDR3 comprises 15 residues. Looked up from germline, CDR1 is LNHDA and CDR2 is SQIVND (reference sequence). V gave up 3 bases and J gave up 2 bases, with 11 bases separating them. This CDR3 reads CASSIQGLGNQPQHF. The DNA for the CDR3 is TGTGCCAGTAGTATTCAGGGGTTGGGCAATCAGCCCCAGCATTTT.

CDR3 bases: TGTGCCAGTAGTCAATACTACAATGAGCAGTTCTTC. Translated, it gives CASSQYYNEQFF. The V call is TRBV19, the J call TRBJ2-1; no reliable D call. Deletions cut 5 bases from V and 3 bases from J, with 5 bases between. This CDR3 has 12 amino acids. Germline-derived CDR1 and CDR2 are LNHDA and SQIVND (reference sequence). Combining the CDR3 with reference TRBV19 and TRBJ2-1 gives the whole variable domain DGGITQSPKYLFRKEGQNVTLSCEQNLNHDAMYWYRQDPGQGLRLIYYSQIVNDFQKGDIAEGYSVSREKKESFPLTVTSAQKNPTAFYLCASSQYYNEQFFGPGTRLTVL.

The chain links TRBV7-8 to TRBJ1-5; D is perhaps TRBD1 (5 bases). CDR1 SGHVS and CDR2 FQNEAQ come from the germline V gene. This CDR3 is 14 amino acids long. Between the trimmed V and J ends, which lost 1 base and 4 bases, there was a span of 8 bases. As DNA, the CDR3 is TGTGCCAGCAGCTTAGTTGGGGGAAATCAGCCCCAGCATTTT. Its translation is CASSLVGGNQPQHF. The entire variable domain, with the rest obtained from reference TRBV7-8 and TRBJ1-5, is as follows: GAGVSQSPRYKVAKRGQDVALRCDPISGHVSLFWYQQALGQGPEFLTYFQNEAQLDKSGLPSDRFFAERPEGSVSTLKIQRTQQEDSAVYLCASSLVGGNQPQHFGDGTRLSIL.

This chain's CDR3 is CASSPIGLRRSPLHF. DNA for the CDR3: TGTGCCAGCAGCCCCATAGGGCTTCGACGATCACCCCTCCACTTT. The rearrangement uses TRBV6-1 and TRBJ1-6; D gene unclear. The V end was cut by 6 bases, the J end by 10 bases, with 19 bases between. Germline CDR1 is MNHNS and CDR2 is SASEGT. This CDR3 is 15 amino acids long.

V and J are TRBV2 and TRBJ2-2; TRBD2 matches at 9 bases. This CDR3 comprises 17 residues. J gave up 5 bases and V 3 bases, and 10 bases lay outside the gene matches. Germline V gives CDR1 SNHLY, CDR2 FYNNEI. CDR3 in amino acids: CASSEGSGSPETGELFF. CDR3 nucleotide sequence: TGTGCCAGCAGTGAGGGTAGCGGGAGCCCCGAAACCGGGGAGCTGTTTTTT.